The T cell receptor (beta chain) under discussion was sequenced for a study of CD4 and CD8 cells across lung adenocarcinoma regions. MiXCR, applied by TCRdb to the PCR reads, yields one record per CDR3 protein. The repertoire includes several thousand distinct CDR3 sequences, 53% of them detected once, and approximately 96% sits in the top ten. V lost 3 bases, J lost 4 bases, and 4 bases lay in between. Germline assignment: CDR1 GTSNPN and CDR2 SVGIG (reference sequence). The CDR3 covers 11 residues. This clonotype was detected ten times or more. The receptor's source is a male donor with lung adenocarcinoma. The CD4 and CD8 labels of this study may be unreliable. The rearrangement links TRBV30 to TRBJ2-1; D is unresolved. Material: CD8+ T cells from the center of a lung tumor. In DNA, the CDR3 is TGTGCCTGGAGAGGGTACAATGAGCAGTTCTTC. Translating it yields CAWRGYNEQFF.